Given below is one T cell receptor beta chain in context. The antigen is not known. The sample comes from a study of response to subunit inactivated influenza vaccine. Study outcomes and limitations: A suggestion made by the authors is that each seasonal influenza vaccination recruits few new T cells.

The CDR3 spans 17 residues. The germline V gene encodes CDR1 DFQATT and CDR2 SNEGSKA (reference sequence). V shed 3 bases and J 5 bases; nucleotides not matched to a gene: 11. One entry per CDR3 protein, called by TCRdb with MiXCR from the RT-PCR reads. In the table there are 700,000 to 900,000 distinct CDR3 sequences, approximately 21% of which are singletons. This rearrangement joins TRBV20-1 to TRBJ2-5; 14 nucleotides agree with TRBD2. This sample comprised PBMCs from blood, obtained 4 to 6 days after vaccination. The sequence was obtained from a man in his fifties who received an inactivated influenza vaccine. The CDR3 DNA follows: TGCAGTGCTAGTCGCGGGACTAGCGGGAGTTCATGGGAGACCCAGTACTTC. It yields the protein CSASRGTSGSSWETQYF.